A single sample gave rise to the 29 T cell receptor beta chains below, sequenced in a study of blood T cell repertoires in COVID-19. Sequencing used immunoSEQ multiplex PCR; TCRdb keeps in-frame clones, though not all of them. The table shows roughly 25,000 clones, with 81% occurring only once. Sequenced material: peripheral blood. The receptors stem from an older man with acute or convalescent COVID-19.

The J gene is TRBJ1-6, the V gene TRBV2; D is unresolved. Germline CDR1 reads SNHLY; CDR2 reads FYNNEI. The CDR3 consists of 18 residues. V lost 0 bases to trimming and J lost 6 bases, with 18 bases between them. Here the CDR3 DNA reads TGTGCCAGCAGTGAAGCAGCGGGAGTCGGAGCCTTTAATTCACCCCTCCACTTT. Translated: CASSEAAGVGAFNSPLHF.

The chain is built from TRBV7-2 and TRBJ1-2, with D possibly matching TRBD1 (6 bases). Germline V lookup: CDR1 SGHTA, CDR2 FQGNSA. V was pared by 6 bases and J by 1 base, with 18 bases between. The CDR3 totals 16 residues. CDR3 residues: CASRAGDRPHNYGYTF. Here the CDR3 DNA reads TGTGCCAGCAGGGCGGGTGACAGGCCTCATAACTATGGCTACACCTTC.

This chain links TRBV6-5 with TRBJ2-3, with 7 bases lining up with TRBD2. Trimming cost V 4 bases and J 4 bases; bases outside gene matches: 2. This CDR3 has 13 residues. Germline V lookup: CDR1 MNHEY, CDR2 SVGAGI. The CDR3 loop reads CASSLGLSDTQYF. CDR3 bases: TGTGCCAGCAGTTTGGGACTATCAGATACGCAGTATTTT.

The chain is built from TRBV5-1 and TRBJ1-1; tentatively, D is TRBD1 (5 bases). The germline V gene encodes CDR1 SGHRS and CDR2 YFSETQ. V was clipped by 0 bases and J by 2 bases, with 14 bases between them. The CDR3 loop spans 16 amino acids. The CDR3 reads CASSLGVQGSNTEAFF. The CDR3 DNA reads TGCGCCAGCAGCTTGGGGGTCCAGGGTTCAAACACTGAAGCTTTCTTT.

J is TRBJ2-3 and V is TRBV10-1, with D unresolved. CDR1 is WNHNN and CDR2 is SYGVQD in the germline V gene (reference sequence). V was shortened by 11 bases and J by 2 bases, with 17 bases between the two germline ends. The CDR3 length is 14 residues. The CDR3 bases are TGCGCCCAAACCCGGAGCCCTATCACAGATACGCAGTATTTT. Its protein product is CAQTRSPITDTQYF.

This clone was seen a few times. The chain couples TRBV19 to TRBJ1-5; no reliable D call. V was shortened by 7 bases and J by 4 bases, with 11 bases between the two germline ends. The CDR3 runs 13 residues. Germline lookup yields CDR1 LNHDA and CDR2 SQIVND (reference sequence). The CDR3 here is CASTSDWNQPQHF. The CDR3 nucleotides read TGTGCCAGTACCTCGGACTGGAATCAGCCCCAGCATTTT.

Of note for this clone: A junction boundary mismatches the germline segment, possibly from a read error. The chain joins TRBV30 to TRBJ1-2, with TRBD1 as a possible D gene (5 bases). The CDR3 is made up of 10 amino acids. Germline lookup yields CDR1 GTSNPN and CDR2 SVGIG (reference sequence). The CDR3 loop is CAWGSRTTYF. DNA for the CDR3: TGTGCCTGGGGATCCCGGACAACTTACTTC.

This chain's CDR3 is CASSRGLAGDEQFF. The CDR3 DNA is TGTGCCAGCTCCCGCGGACTAGCTGGGGATGAGCAGTTCTTC. The V gene is TRBV18, the J gene TRBJ2-1, with TRBD2 matching over 8 bases. Germline V gene data show CDR1 as KGHSH and CDR2 as LQKENI. This CDR3 spans 14 amino acids. J gave up 8 bases and V 6 bases, and 9 bases lay outside the gene matches. The full variable domain, its missing parts supplied by reference TRBV18 and TRBJ2-1, is NAGVMQNPRHLVRRRGQEARLRCSPMKGHSHVYWYRQLPEEGLKFMVYLQKENIIDESGMPKERFSAEFPKEGPSILRIQQVVRGDSAAYFCASSRGLAGDEQFFGPGTRLTVL.

V usage is TRBV5-1 and J usage is TRBJ2-1; 9 positions match TRBD2. This CDR3 is 15 amino acids long. CDR1 is SGHRS and CDR2 is YFSETQ in the germline V gene. Germline trimming cut 0 bases from V and 5 bases from J; bases unmatched to any gene: 3. CDR3 amino acids: CASSLVLAGDNEQFF. The DNA for the CDR3 is TGCGCCAGCAGCTTGGTCTTAGCGGGGGACAATGAGCAGTTCTTC.

The rearrangement joins TRBV25-1 to TRBJ1-4; 8 bases are a match to TRBD1. The germline CDR1 and CDR2 sequences are MGHDK and SYGVNS. With V trimmed by 7 bases and J by 8 bases, 3 bases remained unmatched. CDR3 length: 12 amino acids. The CDR3 region is CASNRGREKLFF. For the CDR3, the DNA is TGTGCCAGCAACAGGGGGAGGGAAAAACTGTTTTTT.

V usage is TRBV7-2 and J usage is TRBJ1-3; D ambiguous. V lost 2 bases and J 3 bases, leaving 8 bases between the germline ends. There are 14 residues in the CDR3. Germline V gene sequence: CDR1 SGHTA, CDR2 FQGNSA. The CDR3 coding sequence is TGTGCCAGCAGCTTATCAGACTTTGGAAACACCATATATTTT. Protein product: CASSLSDFGNTIYF.

The rearrangement joins TRBV20-1 to TRBJ1-3, with D tentatively TRBD1 (5 bases). Germline V gene lookup returns CDR1 DFQATT and CDR2 SNEGSKA (reference sequence). This CDR3 comprises 14 residues. V was trimmed by 3 bases and J by 0 bases, leaving 9 bases between them. CDR3 DNA: TGCAGTGCTAGTACGGGACTCTCTGGAAACACCATATATTTT. The encoded protein is CSASTGLSGNTIYF.

The rearrangement joins TRBV5-1 to TRBJ1-1; 12 nucleotides align to TRBD1. The CDR3 covers 17 residues. Germline CDR1 is SGHRS and CDR2 is YFSETQ. The V segment lost 5 bases and the J segment 4 bases; nucleotides outside the gene matches: 12. The CDR3 reads CASSFEAGTGGFTEAFF. Written as DNA, the CDR3 is TGCGCCAGCAGTTTTGAGGCTGGGACAGGGGGCTTCACTGAAGCTTTCTTT.

The rearrangement links TRBV10-3 to TRBJ1-5, with 7 bases matching TRBD1. Germline-derived CDR1 and CDR2 are ENHRY and SYGVKD. This CDR3 contains 12 residues. Trimming removed 6 bases from V and 8 bases from J; junction bases left unmatched: 4. The CDR3 region has the DNA TGTGCCATCAGGTCGACAGGGAAGCCCCAGCATTTT. It encodes CAIRSTGKPQHF.

V and J are TRBV20-1 and TRBJ2-5; D is uncertain. Germline CDR1 and CDR2: DFQATT and SNEGSKA (reference sequence). This CDR3 spans 11 amino acids. Trimming left V 4 bases short and J 5 bases short, with 8 bases between. The DNA for the CDR3 is TGCAGTGCTATTCTAGAGGAGACCCAGTACTTC. Its protein product is CSAILEETQYF.

This rearrangement joins TRBV18 to TRBJ1-5, with 7 bases lining up with TRBD1. The CDR3 length is 16 residues. The V gene end was trimmed by 3 bases and the J gene end by 0 bases; junction bases not matched to a gene: 5. Per the germline V gene, CDR1 is KGHSH and CDR2 is LQKENI. The CDR3 DNA reads TGTGCCAGCTCACCCGGACAGGCACTTAGCAATCAGCCCCAGCATTTT. As protein: CASSPGQALSNQPQHF.

The chain carries TRBV24-1 and TRBJ2-2, with 9 bases identical to TRBD2. After removal of 4 bases from V and 0 bases from J, the junction contained 2 bases not matched to a gene. Germline CDR1 KGHDR, CDR2 SFDVKD. The CDR3 length is 16 residues. CDR3 residues: CATSDRLAANTGELFF. CDR3 nucleotide sequence: TGTGCCACCAGTGACCGACTAGCGGCGAACACCGGGGAGCTGTTTTTT.

The count of this clone is one. The chain uses TRBV10-1 and TRBJ2-6, with 7 bases that match TRBD1. Germline CDR1 reads WNHNN; CDR2 reads SYGVQD (reference sequence). The CDR3 spans 19 residues. Trimming removed 4 bases from V and 0 bases from J; junction bases left unmatched: 12. Written as DNA, the CDR3 is TGCGCCAGCAGTGGGGACCGGGACAGCCCGTTCTCTGGGGCCAACGTCCTGACTTTC. Residues: CASSGDRDSPFSGANVLTF.

The chain is built from TRBV7-2 and TRBJ1-1; unclear D gene. Per germline, CDR1 SGHTA and CDR2 FQGNSA. This CDR3 contains 13 residues. V dropped 2 bases and J dropped 3 bases, with 7 bases sitting between them. The CDR3: CASSLIQHTEAFF. In DNA, the CDR3 is TGTGCCAGCAGCTTAATACAACACACTGAAGCTTTCTTT.

V is TRBV18 and J is TRBJ1-3; 8 bases are a match to TRBD1. Germline values: CDR1 KGHSH, CDR2 LQKENI. The CDR3 has 16 residues. Unmatched junction bases numbered 4, after V lost 3 bases and J lost 0 bases. The CDR3: CASSPGQGSSGNTIYF. The CDR3 bases are TGTGCCAGCTCACCCGGACAGGGCAGCTCTGGAAACACCATATATTTT.

The chain is built from TRBV5-1 and TRBJ2-5, with 9 bases that match TRBD2. Trimming removed 3 bases from V and 5 bases from J; junction bases left unmatched: 17. Looked up from germline, CDR1 is SGHRS and CDR2 is YFSETQ. The CDR3 runs 18 residues. CDR3 sequence (DNA): TGCGCCAGCAGCTCCCCTCGATCGAGCCCTAGCGGGATGGAGACCCAGTACTTC. Its protein product is CASSSPRSSPSGMETQYF.

This clone was counted once. This chain uses TRBV5-1 with TRBJ1-2; D unclear. Germline V gene data show CDR1 as SGHRS and CDR2 as YFSETQ. The CDR3 spans 14 residues. Trimming removed 0 bases from V and 7 bases from J, with 13 bases in between. CDR3 in DNA: TGCGCCAGCAGCTTGGAAAGGGCTGAGGGTGGCTACACCTTC. Translated, it gives CASSLERAEGGYTF.

The chain has TRBV12-3 or TRBV12-4 and TRBJ2-1; D unresolved. The V end lost 8 bases, the J end lost 0 bases, and 8 bases lay between the germline ends. This CDR3 comprises 13 residues. CDR3 loop: CASSSDSYNEQFF. CDR3 coding DNA: TGTGCCAGCTCGAGCGACTCCTACAATGAGCAGTTCTTC.

This clone turned up a few times. The rearrangement joins TRBV6-2 or TRBV6-3 to TRBJ1-2, with TRBD1 as a possible D gene (5 bases). V lost 5 bases, J lost 8 bases, and 18 bases lay in between. The germline gives CDR1 MNHEY, CDR2 SVGEGT. The CDR3 is 14 residues long. The CDR3 bases are TGTGCCAGCAGTACCTCGGGTAGGGGAGGCGGCTACACCTTC. Its protein product is CASSTSGRGGGYTF.

J is TRBJ2-1 and V is TRBV7-6, with a possible D match to TRBD2 (5 bases). Germline-derived CDR1 and CDR2 are SGHVS and FNYEAQ. The CDR3 length is 14 residues. The V end was cut by 4 bases, the J end by 3 bases, with 10 bases between. The CDR3 here is CASSSHDYYNEQFF. The CDR3 DNA is TGTGCCAGCAGCTCCCACGACTACTACAATGAGCAGTTCTTC.

V and J are TRBV7-9 and TRBJ1-1; D unclear. Germline-derived CDR1 and CDR2 are SEHNR and FQNEAQ (reference sequence). V was trimmed by 5 bases and J by 6 bases, leaving 16 bases between them. The CDR3 runs to 14 residues. The CDR3 here is CASSPKRELPEAFF. The CDR3 nucleotides read TGTGCCAGCAGCCCTAAGCGGGAATTGCCTGAAGCTTTCTTT.

The CDR3 sequence: CSASSWTEAFF. CDR3 in DNA: TGCAGTGCTTCCAGTTGGACTGAAGCTTTCTTT. The chain uses TRBV20-1 and TRBJ1-1; D unresolved. The germline V and J ends were trimmed by 5 bases and 5 bases, with 9 bases remaining between them. This CDR3 spans 11 amino acids. CDR1 is DFQATT and CDR2 is SNEGSKA in the germline V gene (reference sequence).

This clone was seen only once. The J gene is TRBJ2-5, the V gene TRBV7-9; 12 positions match TRBD2. Per the germline V gene, CDR1 is SEHNR and CDR2 is FQNEAQ (reference sequence). This CDR3 is 16 amino acids long. Unmatched junction bases numbered 6, after V lost 5 bases and J lost 2 bases. The CDR3 sequence: CASSPTLAGGQETQYF. In DNA form, the CDR3 reads TGTGCCAGCAGCCCAACACTAGCGGGGGGACAAGAGACCCAGTACTTC.

The genes are TRBV5-4 and TRBJ1-6; D unclear. Germline V CDR1 and CDR2: SGHNT, YYREEE (reference sequence). This CDR3 region has 12 residues. Trimming pared 2 bases from V and 8 bases from J, leaving 5 bases between. This chain's CDR3 is CASSFHDSPLHF. The DNA for the CDR3 is TGTGCCAGCAGCTTTCATGATTCACCCCTCCACTTT.